This T cell receptor (beta chain) originates from a study of graft-versus-host responses after intestinal transplantation. Looking at the study overall: Anti-thymocyte globulin served as induction for all recipients, who then took tacrolimus and steroids for 2 to 4 years.

From the graft tissue, intraepithelial and lamina propria lymphocytes were released through processing. The CDR3 consists of 15 residues. Per the germline V gene, CDR1 is MNHEY and CDR2 is SVGAGI. The V end lost 0 bases, the J end lost 0 bases, and 8 bases lay between the germline ends. Note on this clone: No antigen is known for it.

Study-level findings and limits: Recipient marrow showed GvH clones, some seen first in ileum or blood. Early post-transplant HvG declines showed an association with peak circulating GvH clone levels.

Using immunoSEQ multiplex PCR, the repertoire was profiled, and TCRdb retains in-frame clones only, with some absent. This table has about 60,000 clones, roughly nine tenths appearing once. The sample consisted of ileum tissue, taken 357 days after transplant. The TCR originated in a human patient who received an intestinal transplant, so some T cells may come from the graft donor. This chain joins TRBV6-5 and TRBJ2-5, with D possibly matching TRBD2 (5 bases). The CDR3 sequence is CASSYSSGYQETQYF. For the CDR3, the DNA is TGTGCCAGCAGTTACTCGAGCGGATACCAAGAGACCCAGTACTTC.